The rows below give T cell receptor beta chains drawn from one sample of a study of blood T cells in healthy people across ages. TCRdb re-analysed the 5' RACE reads in MiXCR, keeping a single row per CDR3 protein. The sample lists approximately 800,000 distinct CDR3 sequences, around 50% occurring once. Sequenced input: blood. All receptors derive from a man in his forties in good health. CDR3s include the opening cysteine and the closing phenylalanine or tryptophan. D genes are given only for firm matches. Size tells how often a clone was seen (once, few, many) or the class of an expanded clone, and some rows leave it out.

TRBJ2-7	TRBD1	TRBV6-1	-	16	TGTGCCAGCAGCCTAAGACAGGGGAAAGGAAGTCATGAGCAGTACTTC	CASSLRQGKGSHEQYF
TRBJ2-5	TRBD2	TRBV7-3	-	15	TGTGCCAGCAGCATCGCTAGCGGGAGTGGAGAGACCCAGTACTTC	CASSIASGSGETQYF
TRBJ2-7	TRBD1	TRBV3-1	few	14	TGTGCCAGCAGTTCTGGGACAGGGGAATACGAGCAGTACTTC	CASSSGTGEYEQYF
TRBJ1-2	-	TRBV21-1	-	12	TGTGCCAGCCCGGAGGAGCATCCTGGCTACACCTTC	CASPEEHPGYTF
TRBJ2-1	TRBD2	TRBV20-1	-	15	TGCAGTGCTGGGGATAGCGGGAGTTCCCACAATGAGCAGTTCTTC	CSAGDSGSSHNEQFF
TRBJ1-5	-	TRBV18	-	14	TGTGCCAGCTCACCATTTGCAGAGAATCAGCCCCAGCATTTT	CASSPFAENQPQHF
TRBJ2-7	-	TRBV28	-	15	TGTGCCAGCGCACAAAACCAGGGACGAAGCTACGAGCAGTACTTC	CASAQNQGRSYEQYF
TRBJ2-1	-	TRBV5-6	-	16	TGTGCCAGCAGCTTGTTAACAGGAGACTTAGGCGGTGAGCAGTTCTTC	CASSLLTGDLGGEQFF
TRBJ1-1	-	TRBV14	-	14	TGTGCCAGCAGCCAAATACAGATCCTTAATGAAGCTTTCTTT	CASSQIQILNEAFF
TRBJ1-4	-	TRBV4-3	once	15	TGCGCCAGCAGCCGACAGGCGGCGGGGAATGAAAAACTGTTTTTT	CASSRQAAGNEKLFF
TRBJ2-6	-	TRBV7-3	once	13	TGTGCCAGCAGCCCGGACAGACAACGCGTCCTGACTTTC	CASSPDRQRVLTF
TRBJ1-6	-	TRBV12-3/TRBV12-4	once	16	TGTGCCAGCAGCCCCAGAGGAACAGACTATAATTCACCCCTCCACTTT	CASSPRGTDYNSPLHF
TRBJ2-7	-	TRBV4-1	-	14	TGCGCCAGCAGCCCGGTCCAGGCTTACAATGAGCAGTACTTC	CASSPVQAYNEQYF
TRBJ2-1	TRBD1	TRBV28	-	14	TGTGCCAGCATTGCTCCCGGGACAGGGGATGAGCAGTTCTTC	CASIAPGTGDEQFF
TRBJ2-1	-	TRBV7-3	-	17	TGTGCCAGCGGCCCGGAACCCCCCACCAATGTAAACGGTGAGCAGTTCTTC	CASGPEPPTNVNGEQFF
TRBJ2-5	-	TRBV27	-	17	TGTGCCAGCAGCGCTTCGGCCGGCCTTGCAACCGATGATGAGCAGTACTTC	CASSASAGLATDDEQYF
TRBJ1-2	TRBD1	TRBV18	-	15	TGTGCCAGCTCACCCCCGGACAGGTCTAACTATGGCTACACCTTC	CASSPPDRSNYGYTF
TRBJ2-3	-	TRBV12-3/TRBV12-4	-	17	TGTGCCAGCAGTTTAGCTTTGGGAGAAACAAGCACAGATACGCAGTATTTT	CASSLALGETSTDTQYF
TRBJ2-7	-	TRBV10-3	few	16	TGTGCCATCAGTGGGGCCGTCGGACGGGGATCCTACGAGCAGTACTTC	CAISGAVGRGSYEQYF
TRBJ1-1	-	TRBV27	many	14	TGTGCCAGCAGTCCAGAACTAGGCGGGACTGAAGCTTTCTTT	CASSPELGGTEAFF
TRBJ2-1	TRBD2	TRBV7-9	few	18	TGTGCCAGCAGCTTAGGGTCCGGACTAGCGGGACTACACAATGAGCAGTTCTTC	CASSLGSGLAGLHNEQFF
TRBJ2-7	-	TRBV5-5	-	13	TGTGCCAGCAGCTTGTGGGTTTCAAACGAGCAGTACTTC	CASSLWVSNEQYF
TRBJ2-3	-	TRBV9	-	14	TGTGCCAGCAGCGTAGATGGCAGAGCAGATACGCAGTATTTT	CASSVDGRADTQYF
TRBJ1-5	-	TRBV12-3/TRBV12-4	-	15	TGTGCCAGCAGTTTGCGAGACGGTAGCAATCAGCCCCAGCATTTT	CASSLRDGSNQPQHF
TRBJ2-1	-	TRBV5-1	few	16	TGCGCCAGCAGCTTGCCTACTCATAGCTCCTACAATGAGCAGTTCTTC	CASSLPTHSSYNEQFF
TRBJ2-3	TRBD2	TRBV7-2	-	14	TGTGCCAGCATACTAGCGGGAGAAGCAGATACGCAGTATTTT	CASILAGEADTQYF
TRBJ2-5	-	TRBV27	-	16	TGTGCCAGCAGTTTCACCGGACGAGCGGGCCAAGAGACCCAGTACTTC	CASSFTGRAGQETQYF
TRBJ2-7	-	TRBV20-1	-	15	TGCAGTGCTAGAGATTTGGGACACAGCTCCTACGAGCAGTACTTC	CSARDLGHSSYEQYF
TRBJ1-2	-	TRBV6-6	-	14	TGTGCCAGCAGTTCCGGACAGCTCTCGTATGGCTACACCTTC	CASSSGQLSYGYTF
TRBJ2-7	-	TRBV28	-	13	TGTGCCAGCAGGGAAATAATCTCCTACGAGCAGTACTTC	CASREIISYEQYF
TRBJ2-5	-	TRBV11-1	-	13	TGTGCCAGCAGCTTCGGCGGCCAAGAGACCCGGTACTTC	CASSFGGQETRYF
TRBJ2-3	-	TRBV25-1	-	16	TGTGCCAGCAGTGCTCCCAGCGGGTTGGGCACAGATACGCAGTATTTT	CASSAPSGLGTDTQYF
TRBJ2-5	-	TRBV7-2	-	14	TGTGCCAGCAGCTTTAAACAGACAAAAGAGACCCAGTACTTC	CASSFKQTKETQYF